Each of the 16 T cell receptor beta chains below was sequenced from the same sample in a study of CD8 T cells in Susac syndrome. cDNA came from roughly 0.5 to 1 ug RNA primed by random hexamers. From the immunoSEQ multiplex PCR reads, TCRdb called clonotypes with MiXCR, one entry per CDR3 protein. The table includes some 190,000 distinct CDR3 sequences, roughly 95% detected once. Material for sequencing was CD4+ T cells from PBMCs. These receptors came from a human donor with multiple sclerosis.

The V and J genes are TRBV12-3 or TRBV12-4 and TRBJ2-5, with D unresolved. Trimming left V 4 bases short and J 10 bases short, with 13 bases between. This CDR3 is built from 12 residues. Here the CDR3 reads CASSSWAAIQYF. The CDR3 DNA is TGTGCCAGCAGTTCGTGGGCAGCCATCCAGTACTTC.

The V call is TRBV6-5, the J call TRBJ2-7; 9 bases agree with TRBD2. The V and J ends lost 6 bases and 1 base, in that order; junction bases with no gene match: 4. Germline-derived CDR1 and CDR2 are MNHEY and SVGAGI. This CDR3 is 14 amino acids long. The CDR3 region is CASSRTSASYEQYF. CDR3 DNA sequence: TGTGCCAGCAGCCGGACTAGCGCTTCCTACGAGCAGTACTTC.

The CDR3 DNA reads TGTGCCAGCAGCCTCATTGGACGCGGACAGGGTTTAGGCTACACCTTC. Its translation is CASSLIGRGQGLGYTF. The chain couples TRBV3-1 to TRBJ1-2, with 8 bases matching TRBD1. Germline CDR1 reads LGHDT; CDR2 reads YNNKEL (reference sequence). The CDR3 contains 16 residues. Losses at the gene ends were 4 bases for V and 8 bases for J; bases not matched to a gene: 15.

The V call is TRBV6-1, the J call TRBJ1-2; no definite D call. V was trimmed by 6 bases and J by 4 bases, leaving 15 bases between them. The CDR3 has 14 amino acids. The germline CDR1 and CDR2 sequences are MNHNS and SASEGT. The CDR3 DNA follows: TGTGCCAGCAGCACGACCATGGGTACCTATGGCTACACCTTC. This translates into CASSTTMGTYGYTF.

This sequence joins TRBV3-1 and TRBJ1-2; tentatively, D is TRBD1 (5 bases). CDR1 and CDR2 (germline): LGHDT, YNNKEL (reference sequence). V lost 0 bases, J lost 4 bases, and 9 bases lay in between. CDR3 length equals 14 residues. Here the CDR3 DNA reads TGTGCCAGCAGCCAAGAAGAGGGGATCTATGGCTACACCTTC. Its protein product is CASSQEEGIYGYTF.

V usage is TRBV20-1 and J usage is TRBJ2-1; 7 bases map to TRBD2. The V gene end was trimmed by 1 base and the J gene end by 5 bases; junction bases not matched to a gene: 5. The CDR3 covers 14 residues. In germline, CDR1 is DFQATT, CDR2 SNEGSKA (reference sequence). CDR3 residues: CSARGLAVNNEQFF. CDR3 nucleotide sequence: TGCAGTGCTAGAGGGCTAGCGGTAAACAATGAGCAGTTCTTC.

The chain links TRBV29-1 to TRBJ2-2; 8 bases map to TRBD1. Germline V gene data show CDR1 as SQVTM and CDR2 as ANQGSEA. V was pared by 7 bases and J by 5 bases, with 12 bases of the junction left unmatched. The CDR3 runs to 15 residues. CDR3: CSAYDRGGRTGELFF. CDR3 bases: TGCAGCGCATATGACAGGGGTGGAAGGACCGGGGAGCTGTTTTTT.

The chain carries TRBV7-8 and TRBJ1-2; the D gene is possibly TRBD1 (5 bases). CDR1 and CDR2 (germline): SGHVS, FQNEAQ. Trimming took 9 bases from V and 3 from J, leaving 23 bases between them. This CDR3 has 16 amino acids. The CDR3 DNA is TGTGCCAGTTCACTCGCCGACAGTTCAAGGCACTATGGCTACACCTTC. It yields the protein CASSLADSSRHYGYTF.

The V and J genes are TRBV12-3 or TRBV12-4 and TRBJ1-2, with TRBD1 as a possible D gene (6 bases). Trimming left V 2 bases short and J 7 bases short, with 11 bases between. The CDR3 covers 13 residues. In DNA, the CDR3 is TGTGCCAGCAGTTTATGGACAGAAGGTGGCTACACCTTC. Translating it yields CASSLWTEGGYTF.

This chain links TRBV7-2 with TRBJ2-7, with D perhaps matching TRBD1 (6 bases). Germline loops: CDR1 SGHTA, CDR2 FQGNSA. Deletions cut 1 base from V and 2 bases from J, with 12 bases between. The CDR3 totals 15 residues. The CDR3 coding sequence is TGTGCCAGCAGCTTAGAGAGGGGGTCAACCTACGAGCAGTACTTC. It encodes CASSLERGSTYEQYF. Filled out from reference TRBV7-2 and TRBJ2-7, the complete variable domain reads GAGVSQSPSNKVTEKGKDVELRCDPISGHTALYWYRQSLGQGLEFLIYFQGNSAPDKSGLPSDRFSAERTGGSVSTLTIQRTQQEDSAVYLCASSLERGSTYEQYFGPGTRLTVT.

This clonotype was found once. The chain links TRBV20-1 to TRBJ2-7; 15 bases align to TRBD2. The CDR3 extends over 14 amino acids. The V segment lost 6 bases and the J segment 6 bases; nucleotides outside the gene matches: 6. Germline V CDR1 and CDR2: DFQATT, SNEGSKA (reference sequence). CDR3 loop: CSAPGLAGGTEQYF. CDR3 in DNA: TGCAGTGCGCCGGGACTAGCGGGGGGTACCGAGCAGTACTTC.

This clonotype showed up just a few times. The genes are TRBV7-9 and TRBJ1-2; 10 positions match TRBD1. Germline assignment: CDR1 SEHNR and CDR2 FQNEAQ (reference sequence). This CDR3 contains 15 residues. V trimming: 5 bases; J trimming: 0 bases; junction bases outside the gene matches: 3. The CDR3 DNA reads TGTGCCAGCAGCCTCGGACAGGGGGCTAACTATGGCTACACCTTC. Residues: CASSLGQGANYGYTF.

This clonotype came up a few times. The chain links TRBV27 to TRBJ1-5; D uncertain. The germline gives CDR1 MNHEY, CDR2 SMNVEV (reference sequence). The CDR3 has 14 amino acids. Trimming pared 6 bases from V and 0 bases from J, leaving 9 bases between. The CDR3 nucleotides are TGTGCCAGCAGCTCAGAATATAGCAATCAGCCCCAGCATTTT. This encodes CASSSEYSNQPQHF.

Only one count was recorded for this clonotype. This chain links TRBV29-1 with TRBJ2-4; a weak D match, TRBD1 (5 bases). V was shortened by 6 bases and J by 6 bases, with 9 bases between the two germline ends. The CDR3 runs 11 residues. The germline V gene has CDR1 SQVTM and CDR2 ANQGSEA. CDR3 protein: CSVDIGNIQYF. CDR3 coding DNA: TGCAGCGTGGACATCGGAAACATTCAGTACTTC.

A single count supports this clonotype. V is TRBV20-1 and J is TRBJ2-5, with D perhaps matching TRBD2 (6 bases). Germline assignment: CDR1 DFQATT and CDR2 SNEGSKA (reference sequence). The V and J ends lost 0 bases and 5 bases respectively, with 13 bases between them. This CDR3 is built from 14 residues. The CDR3 bases are TGCAGTGCTAGAGATAGCGGCCGGGTGGAGACCCAGTACTTC. This gives the protein CSARDSGRVETQYF.

The V gene is TRBV30, the J gene TRBJ1-2, with D maybe TRBD1 (5 bases). Germline lookup yields CDR1 GTSNPN and CDR2 SVGIG (reference sequence). V was clipped by 7 bases and J by 7 bases, with 10 bases between them. This CDR3 spans 10 amino acids. CDR3 DNA sequence: TGTGCCTCAGGGCTAGGTGGCTACACCTTC. Translated: CASGLGGYTF.